This T cell receptor (beta chain) stems from a study of circulating and synovial CD4+ cells in juvenile arthritis. Findings and caveats of the study: The pathogenic-like versus bulk T cell difference escaped Vbeta family analysis. Some such blood samples were as oligoclonal as synovium. These blood cells shared more CDR3 sequences with synovium than bulk blood.

V dropped 6 bases and J dropped 7; count of bases not matched to a gene: 11. The germline V gene encodes CDR1 MNHEY and CDR2 SMNVEV (reference sequence). This CDR3 comprises 15 residues. Profiling relied on immunoSEQ multiplex PCR, and the TCRdb table lists in-frame clones only, not all of them. The sample holds more than 30,000 clones, approximately 92% seen once. Sequenced samples came from active juvenile idiopathic arthritis patients. Comment on this clone: Its antigen is still unknown.

The origin of this receptor is a human donor with juvenile idiopathic arthritis. The chain uses TRBV27 and TRBJ2-7, with TRBD1 matching over 11 bases. Material for sequencing was CD4+ T cells from blood. The CDR3 is CASSRRTGGSGEQYF. CDR3 nucleotide sequence: TGTGCCAGCAGCCGGAGGACAGGGGGCTCGGGGGAGCAGTACTTC.